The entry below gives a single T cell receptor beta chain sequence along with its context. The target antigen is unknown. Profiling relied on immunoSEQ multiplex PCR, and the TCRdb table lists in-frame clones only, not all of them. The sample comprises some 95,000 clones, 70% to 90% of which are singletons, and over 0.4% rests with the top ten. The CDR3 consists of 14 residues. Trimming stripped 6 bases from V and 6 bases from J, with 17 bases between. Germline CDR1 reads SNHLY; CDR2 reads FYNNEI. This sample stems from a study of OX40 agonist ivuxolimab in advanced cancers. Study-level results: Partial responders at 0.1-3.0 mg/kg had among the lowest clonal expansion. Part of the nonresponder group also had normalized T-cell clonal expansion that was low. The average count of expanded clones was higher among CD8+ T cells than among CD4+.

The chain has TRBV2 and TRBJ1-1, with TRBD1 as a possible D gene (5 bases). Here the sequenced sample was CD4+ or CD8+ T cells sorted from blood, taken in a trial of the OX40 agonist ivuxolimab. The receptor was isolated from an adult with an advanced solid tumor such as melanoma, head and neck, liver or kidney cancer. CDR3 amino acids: CASSKRRGEAEAFF. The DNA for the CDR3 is TGTGCCAGCAGCAAACGGAGGGGCGAGGCTGAAGCTTTCTTT.